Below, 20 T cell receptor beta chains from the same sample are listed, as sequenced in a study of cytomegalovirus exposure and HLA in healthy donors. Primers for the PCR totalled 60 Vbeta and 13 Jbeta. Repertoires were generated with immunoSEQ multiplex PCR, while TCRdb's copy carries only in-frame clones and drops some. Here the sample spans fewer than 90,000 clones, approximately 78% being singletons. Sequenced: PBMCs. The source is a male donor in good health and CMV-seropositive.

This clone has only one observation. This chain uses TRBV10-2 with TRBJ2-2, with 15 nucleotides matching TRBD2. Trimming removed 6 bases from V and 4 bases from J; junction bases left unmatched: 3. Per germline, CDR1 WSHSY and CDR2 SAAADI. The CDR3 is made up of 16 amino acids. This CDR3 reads CASRTGLAGGTGELFF. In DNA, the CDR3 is TGCGCCAGCAGGACGGGACTAGCGGGAGGCACCGGGGAGCTGTTTTTT.

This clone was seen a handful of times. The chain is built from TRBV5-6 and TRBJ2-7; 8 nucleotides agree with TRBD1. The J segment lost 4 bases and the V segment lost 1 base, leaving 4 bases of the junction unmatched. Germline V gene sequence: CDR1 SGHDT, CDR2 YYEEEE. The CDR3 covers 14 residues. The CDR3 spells CASSLRTGRYEQYF. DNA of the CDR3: TGTGCCAGCAGCTTGCGGACAGGGAGGTACGAGCAGTACTTC.

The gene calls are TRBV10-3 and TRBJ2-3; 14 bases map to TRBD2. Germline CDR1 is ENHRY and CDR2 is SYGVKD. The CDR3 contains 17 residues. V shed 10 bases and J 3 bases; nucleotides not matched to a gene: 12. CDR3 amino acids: CATFGTSGSFRTDTQYF. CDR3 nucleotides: TGTGCCACTTTTGGGACTAGCGGGAGCTTTCGGACAGATACGCAGTATTTT.

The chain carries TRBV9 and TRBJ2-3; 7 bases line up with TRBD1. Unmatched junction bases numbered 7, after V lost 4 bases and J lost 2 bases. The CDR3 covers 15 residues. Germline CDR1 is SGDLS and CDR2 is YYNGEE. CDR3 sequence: CASSSDRASTDTQYF. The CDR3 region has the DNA TGTGCCAGCAGCTCAGACAGGGCTTCCACAGATACGCAGTATTTT. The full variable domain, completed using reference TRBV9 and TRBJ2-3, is DSGVTQTPKHLITATGQRVTLRCSPRSGDLSVYWYQQSLDQGLQFLIQYYNGEERAKGNILERFSAQQFPDLHSELNLSSLELGDSALYFCASSSDRASTDTQYFGPGTRLTVL.

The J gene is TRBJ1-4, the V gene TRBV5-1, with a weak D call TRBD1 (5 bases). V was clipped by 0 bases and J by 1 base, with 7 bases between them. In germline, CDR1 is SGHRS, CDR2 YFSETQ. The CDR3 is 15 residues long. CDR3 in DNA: TGCGCCAGCAGCTTGGTTCAGGGAACTAATGAAAAACTGTTTTTT. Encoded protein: CASSLVQGTNEKLFF.

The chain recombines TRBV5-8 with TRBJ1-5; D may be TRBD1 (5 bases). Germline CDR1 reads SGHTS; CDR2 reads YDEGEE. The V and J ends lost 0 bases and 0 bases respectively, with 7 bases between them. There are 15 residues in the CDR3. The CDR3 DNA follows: TGTGCCAGCAGCTTGGAAGGGGATAGCAATCAGCCCCAGCATTTT. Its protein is CASSLEGDSNQPQHF.

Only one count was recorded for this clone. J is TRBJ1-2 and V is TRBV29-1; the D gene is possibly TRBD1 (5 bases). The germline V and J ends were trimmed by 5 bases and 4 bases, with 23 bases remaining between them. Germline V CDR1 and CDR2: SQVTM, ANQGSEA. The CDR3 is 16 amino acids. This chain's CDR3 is CSVYGLRGESAYGYTF. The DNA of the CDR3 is TGCAGCGTTTATGGGCTTCGGGGGGAGAGTGCCTATGGCTACACCTTC.

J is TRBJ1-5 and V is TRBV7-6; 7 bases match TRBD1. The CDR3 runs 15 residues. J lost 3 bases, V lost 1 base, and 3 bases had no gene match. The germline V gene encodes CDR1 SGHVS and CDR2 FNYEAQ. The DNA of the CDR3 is TGTGCCAGCAGCTTAGGACAGGGCTCCAATCAGCCCCAGCATTTT. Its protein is CASSLGQGSNQPQHF.

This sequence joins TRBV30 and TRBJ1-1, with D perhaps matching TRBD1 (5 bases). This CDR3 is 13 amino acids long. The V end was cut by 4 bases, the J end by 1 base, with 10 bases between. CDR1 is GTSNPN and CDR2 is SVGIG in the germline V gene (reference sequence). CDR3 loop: CAWNWGGNTEAFF. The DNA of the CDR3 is TGTGCCTGGAATTGGGGCGGGAACACTGAAGCTTTCTTT.

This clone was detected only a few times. The CDR3 spells CASSLEGTANQPQHF. In DNA, the CDR3 is TGTGCCAGCAGCTTGGAAGGAACAGCCAATCAGCCCCAGCATTTT. The chain recombines TRBV5-5 with TRBJ1-5, with no clear D. V lost 0 bases to trimming and J lost 3 bases, with 10 bases between them. The CDR3 consists of 15 residues. The germline V gene encodes CDR1 SGHKS and CDR2 YYEKEE (reference sequence).

In DNA form, the CDR3 reads TGTGCCAGTAGTCCACAGGGATTGCTTTACGAAAAACTGTTTTTT. Translation gives CASSPQGLLYEKLFF. V gene TRBV19 combines with J gene TRBJ1-4; TRBD1 is a possible D gene (6 bases). CDR3 length equals 15 residues. Trimming removed 5 bases at V and 8 bases at J, with 18 bases between. Germline CDR1 and CDR2: LNHDA and SQIVND (reference sequence).

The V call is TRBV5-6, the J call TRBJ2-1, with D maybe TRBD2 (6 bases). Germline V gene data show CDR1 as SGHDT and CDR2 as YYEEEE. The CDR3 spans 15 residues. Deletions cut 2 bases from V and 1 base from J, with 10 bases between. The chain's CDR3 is CASSFLGSSYNEQFF. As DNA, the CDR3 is TGTGCCAGCAGCTTTCTCGGGAGTTCCTACAATGAGCAGTTCTTC.

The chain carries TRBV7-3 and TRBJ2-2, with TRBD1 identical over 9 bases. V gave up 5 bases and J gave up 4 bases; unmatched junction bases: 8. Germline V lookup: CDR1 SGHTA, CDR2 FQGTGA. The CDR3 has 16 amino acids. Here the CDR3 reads CASSRIAQGATGELFF. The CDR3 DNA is TGTGCCAGCAGCCGTATAGCACAGGGGGCCACCGGGGAGCTGTTTTTT.

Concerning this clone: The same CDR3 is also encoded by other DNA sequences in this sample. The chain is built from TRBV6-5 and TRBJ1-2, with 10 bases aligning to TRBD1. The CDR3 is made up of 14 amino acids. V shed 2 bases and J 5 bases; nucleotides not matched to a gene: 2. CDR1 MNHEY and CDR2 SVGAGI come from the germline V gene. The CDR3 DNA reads TGTGCCAGCAGTTACCGGGACAGGGGATATGGCTACACCTTC. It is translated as CASSYRDRGYGYTF.

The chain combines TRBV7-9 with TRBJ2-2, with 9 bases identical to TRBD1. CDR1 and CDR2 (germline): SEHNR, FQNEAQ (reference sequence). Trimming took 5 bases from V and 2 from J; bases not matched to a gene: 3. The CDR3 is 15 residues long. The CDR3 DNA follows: TGTGCCAGCAGCCCGGGACAGGGTAACACCGGGGAGCTGTTTTTT. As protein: CASSPGQGNTGELFF.

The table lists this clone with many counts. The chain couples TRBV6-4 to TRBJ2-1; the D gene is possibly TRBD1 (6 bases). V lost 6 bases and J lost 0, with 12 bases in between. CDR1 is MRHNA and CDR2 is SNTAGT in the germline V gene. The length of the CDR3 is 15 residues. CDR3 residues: CASSEQGDSYNEQFF. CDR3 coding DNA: TGTGCCAGCAGCGAACAGGGTGACTCCTACAATGAGCAGTTCTTC.

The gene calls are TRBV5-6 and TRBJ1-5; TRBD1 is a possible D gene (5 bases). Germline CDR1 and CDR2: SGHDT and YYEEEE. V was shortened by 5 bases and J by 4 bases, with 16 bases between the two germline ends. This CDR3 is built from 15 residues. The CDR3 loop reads CASSSTGGGNQPQHF. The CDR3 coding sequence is TGTGCCAGCAGTTCTACCGGGGGTGGGAATCAGCCCCAGCATTTT.

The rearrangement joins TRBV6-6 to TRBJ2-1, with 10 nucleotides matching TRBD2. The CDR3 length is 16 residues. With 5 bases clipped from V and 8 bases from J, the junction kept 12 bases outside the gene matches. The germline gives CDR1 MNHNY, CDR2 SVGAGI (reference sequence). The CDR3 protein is CASSAMPAGGPHEQFF. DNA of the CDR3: TGTGCCAGCAGTGCTATGCCAGCGGGAGGGCCCCATGAGCAGTTCTTC.

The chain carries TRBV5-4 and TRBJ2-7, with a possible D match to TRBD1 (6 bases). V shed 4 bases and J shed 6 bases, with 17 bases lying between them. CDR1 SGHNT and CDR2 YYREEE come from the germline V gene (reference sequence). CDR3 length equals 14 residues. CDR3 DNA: TGTGCCAGCAGCCCCACAGGGAAAGTCCCCGAGCAGTACTTC. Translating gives CASSPTGKVPEQYF.

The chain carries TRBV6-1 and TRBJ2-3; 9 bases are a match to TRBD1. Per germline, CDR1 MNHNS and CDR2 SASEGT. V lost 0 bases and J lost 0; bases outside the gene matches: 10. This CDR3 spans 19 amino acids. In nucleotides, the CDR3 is TGTGCCAGCAGTGAAGCCGCTTCTCCGGGACAGGGAAGCACAGATACGCAGTATTTT. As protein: CASSEAASPGQGSTDTQYF.